This T cell receptor (beta chain) was captured by sequencing in a study of response to subunit inactivated influenza vaccine. CDR1 SGHRS and CDR2 YFSETQ come from the germline V gene. The CDR3 totals 12 residues. The V end lost 4 bases, the J end lost 9 bases, and 13 bases lay between the germline ends. This clonotype was seen at least ten times. From the RT-PCR reads, TCRdb called clonotypes with MiXCR, one entry per CDR3 protein. The sample consists of roughly 790,000 distinct CDR3 sequences, 21% of them appearing once. The TCR comes from a man aged 45-65 years who received an inactivated influenza vaccine. This chain links TRBV5-1 with TRBJ1-1; D might be TRBD1 (5 bases). The sequenced sample was PBMCs from blood, obtained roughly 5 days after vaccination. Here the CDR3 reads CASSPGTRKAFF. As DNA, the CDR3 is TGCGCCAGCAGCCCTGGGACTCGAAAAGCTTTCTTT.